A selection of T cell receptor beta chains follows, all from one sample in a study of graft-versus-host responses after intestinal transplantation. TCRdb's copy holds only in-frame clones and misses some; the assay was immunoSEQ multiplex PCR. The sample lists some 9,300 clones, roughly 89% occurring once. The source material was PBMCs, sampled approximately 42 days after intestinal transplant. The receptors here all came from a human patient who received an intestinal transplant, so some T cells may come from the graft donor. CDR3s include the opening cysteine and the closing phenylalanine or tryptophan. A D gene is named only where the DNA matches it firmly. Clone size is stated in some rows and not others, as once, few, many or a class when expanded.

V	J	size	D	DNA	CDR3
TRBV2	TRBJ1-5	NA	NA	TGTGCCAGCAGGCCCCAGACGACGGGCAATCAGCCCCAGCATTTT	CASRPQTTGNQPQHF
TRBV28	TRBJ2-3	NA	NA	TGTGCCAGCAGTTTAATAGTGACCACAGATACGCAGTATTTT	CASSLIVTTDTQYF
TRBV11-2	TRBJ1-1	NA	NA	TGTGCCAGCAGCTTAGGGGTGGGCACTGAAGCTTTCTTT	CASSLGVGTEAFF
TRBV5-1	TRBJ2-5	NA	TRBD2	TGCGCCAGCAGCTTTGAAGTAGCGGGAGAGACCCAGTACTTC	CASSFEVAGETQYF
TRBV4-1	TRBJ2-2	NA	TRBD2	TGCGCCAGCAGCCAAGTAGTTGCGGGAGTTTTCACCGGGGAGCTGTTTTTT	CASSQVVAGVFTGELFF
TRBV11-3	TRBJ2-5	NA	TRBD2	TGTGCCAGCAGCGCGGGGACTAGCGGATACCAAGAGACCCAGTACTTC	CASSAGTSGYQETQYF
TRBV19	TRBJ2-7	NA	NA	TGTGCCAGTAGTAAGGGCCCTCAAAGCTCCTACGAGCAGTACTTC	CASSKGPQSSYEQYF
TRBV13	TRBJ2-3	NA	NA	TGTGCCAGCAGCTTGTGGGATACGCAGTATTTT	CASSLWDTQYF
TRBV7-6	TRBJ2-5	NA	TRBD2	TGTGCCAGCAGCTCCGGGGGGGGAAGGCAAGAGACCCAGTACTTC	CASSSGGGRQETQYF
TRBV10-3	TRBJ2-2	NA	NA	TGTGCCATCAGTGTAGCGAGCCCGAACACCGGGGAGCTGTTTTTT	CAISVASPNTGELFF
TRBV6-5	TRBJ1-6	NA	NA	TGTGCCAGCAGCCTCCATTTTTCCTTTAATTCACCCCTCCACTTT	CASSLHFSFNSPLHF
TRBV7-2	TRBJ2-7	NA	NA	TGTGCCAGCAGCCCATTCATTGGTTACGAGCAGTACTTC	CASSPFIGYEQYF
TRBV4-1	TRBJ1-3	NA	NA	TGCGCCAGCCGACTTGCGGCTGGAAACACCATATATTTT	CASRLAAGNTIYF
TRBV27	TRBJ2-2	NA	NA	TGTGCCAGCAGGGCTACTAGCTCCGGGGAGCTGTTTTTT	CASRATSSGELFF
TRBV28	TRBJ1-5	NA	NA	TGTGCCAGCAGTTCCCCCATAGGAGGATATCAGCCCCAGCATTTT	CASSSPIGGYQPQHF
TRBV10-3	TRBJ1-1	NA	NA	TGTGCCATCAGTGAGTCCGTAGACTTTGGAACTGAAGCTTTCTTT	CAISESVDFGTEAFF
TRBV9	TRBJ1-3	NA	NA	TGTGCCAGCAGCGTAGAGACGTGGGACACCATATATTTT	CASSVETWDTIYF
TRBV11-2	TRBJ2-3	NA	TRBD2	TGTGCCAGCAGCTTACTAGCGGGAGGTCGGACAGATACGCAGTATTTT	CASSLLAGGRTDTQYF
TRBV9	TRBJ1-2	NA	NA	TGTGCCAGCAGCGTAGTGTCCTCCGGCTATGGCTACACCTTC	CASSVVSSGYGYTF
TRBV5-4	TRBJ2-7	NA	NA	TGTGCCAGCAGCTCTAGCCCCTATAGGGGTTACGAGCAGTACTTC	CASSSSPYRGYEQYF
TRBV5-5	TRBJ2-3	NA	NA	TGTGCCAGCAGCCCAGCCGACTTCCCCACAGATACGCAGTATTTT	CASSPADFPTDTQYF
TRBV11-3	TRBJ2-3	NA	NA	TGTGCCAGCTTCGGAGAGGAGCAGTATTTT	CASFGEEQYF
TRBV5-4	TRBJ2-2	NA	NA	TGTGCCAGCAGCGCCCCCCCAGACTCGAACACCGGGGAGCTGTTTTTT	CASSAPPDSNTGELFF
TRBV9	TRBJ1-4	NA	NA	TGTGCCAGCAGCCCCCGGACCTCTAATGAAAAACTGTTTTTT	CASSPRTSNEKLFF
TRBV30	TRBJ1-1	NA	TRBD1	TGTGCCTGGAGCGGAGGGACAGTTGAAGCTTTCTTT	CAWSGGTVEAFF
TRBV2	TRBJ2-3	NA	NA	TGTGCCAGCAGTGAATCGGCGATGGAGAACACAGATACGCAGTATTTT	CASSESAMENTDTQYF
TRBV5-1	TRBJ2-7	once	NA	TGCGCCAGCAGCCCCGCGGGTGCCTACGAGCAGTACTTC	CASSPAGAYEQYF
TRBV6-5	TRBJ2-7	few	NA	TGTGCCAGCAGTTACTCGACAGGTCCCTACGAGCAGTACTTC	CASSYSTGPYEQYF
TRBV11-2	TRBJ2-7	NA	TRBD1	TGTGCCAGCAGCTTAGCCCACAGGGGACGGGGCGAGCAGTACTTC	CASSLAHRGRGEQYF
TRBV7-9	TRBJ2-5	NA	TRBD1	TGTGCCAGCAGCTTCTTAGAAGGGACACAGGGGAATGTGCGAGAGACCCAGTACTTC	CASSFLEGTQGNVRETQYF
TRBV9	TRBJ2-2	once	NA	TGTGCCAGCACGGCGACGTCCGGGGAGCTGTTTTTT	CASTATSGELFF
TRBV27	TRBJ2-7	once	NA	TGTGCCAGCAGTCTAGGGAATTGGGGGCCCACCTACGAGCAGTACTTC	CASSLGNWGPTYEQYF
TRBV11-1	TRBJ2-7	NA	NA	TGTGCCAGCAGTCCGCGGGACATCCTCTCCTACGAGCAGTACTTC	CASSPRDILSYEQYF
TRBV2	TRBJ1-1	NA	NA	TGTGCCAGCAGTGTAATTGACACTGAAGCTTTCTTT	CASSVIDTEAFF
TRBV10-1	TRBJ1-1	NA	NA	TGCGCCAGCAGTGAAAAAACCCACCATCAGGGAACTCGGACTGAAGCTTTCTTT	CASSEKTHHQGTRTEAFF
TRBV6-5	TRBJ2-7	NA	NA	TGTGCCAGCAGACAGACCCGTCGTCCCGAGCAGTACTTC	CASRQTRRPEQYF
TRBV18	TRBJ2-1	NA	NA	TGTGCCAGCTCACCGCCCGGGACTCCTCGCAATGAGCAGTTCTTC	CASSPPGTPRNEQFF
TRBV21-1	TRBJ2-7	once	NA	TGTGCCAGCAGCAAATGCGGCGGGGTCCGGCGTGTTCGCCCCTACGAGCAGTACTTC	CASSKCGGVRRVRPYEQYF
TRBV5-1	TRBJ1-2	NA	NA	TGCGCCAGCAGGAGAGGGGTCCTCCTAAGTGGGGATGGCTACACCTTC	CASRRGVLLSGDGYTF
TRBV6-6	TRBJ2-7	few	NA	TGTGCCAGCAGTTACTCGGCCTACGAGCAGTACTTC	CASSYSAYEQYF
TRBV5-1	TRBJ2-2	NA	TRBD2	TGCGCCAGCAGCTGGAGAGCGGGAGGGCCCGGCGGGGAGCTGTTTTTT	CASSWRAGGPGGELFF
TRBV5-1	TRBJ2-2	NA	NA	TGCGCCAGCAGCTTGGCCTCGACCCAGGGAGTCGGGGAGCTGTTTTTT	CASSLASTQGVGELFF
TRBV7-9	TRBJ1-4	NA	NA	TGTGCCAGCAGCCCCCTAAATGAAAAACTGTTTTTT	CASSPLNEKLFF
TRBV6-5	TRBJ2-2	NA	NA	TGTGCCAGCAGTCCGTGGACAGACGCCGGGGAGCTGTTTTTT	CASSPWTDAGELFF